This T cell receptor (beta chain) was captured in a study of T cells in Graves' hyperthyroidism and ophthalmopathy. Blood sampling occurred at first hyperthyroidism diagnosis, ahead of any ophthalmopathy symptoms. Germline values: CDR1 MNHEY, CDR2 SMNVEV (reference sequence). The length of the CDR3 is 16 residues. Trimming removed 4 bases from V and 5 bases from J, with 20 bases in between. Authors of the study amplified TCR beta CDR3 regions from RNA transcripts. When the TCR CDR3 underwent first-round RT-PCR, the HTBI primer set was used. TCRdb itself ran the multiplex PCR reads through MiXCR, one entry per CDR3 protein. Of fewer than 900,000 distinct CDR3 sequences in the sample, around a sixth are singletons; the top ten hold 16%.

This clonotype was sampled from a woman aged 45 to 65 with Graves' hyperthyroidism that later progressed to Graves' ophthalmopathy. Sequenced: blood. The genes are TRBV27 and TRBJ2-5; D is uncertain. The CDR3 sequence is CASSYSYTTPAETQYF. The CDR3 bases are TGTGCCAGCAGTTACTCATATACCACCCCGGCGGAGACCCAGTACTTC.